This T cell receptor (beta chain) is from a study of beta chain features in type 1 diabetes. Isolated RNA was reverse transcribed in full, so expressed TCRB transcripts were sequenced. The read count averaged about 3.57 million across naive, central memory and regulatory T cell samples. Using immunoSEQ multiplex PCR, the repertoire was profiled, and TCRdb retains in-frame clones only, with some absent. The sample has around 300,000 clones, approximately 8.1% seen once; the top ten hold approximately 1%. The V and J ends lost 6 bases and 0 bases respectively, with 11 bases between them. This CDR3 has 14 residues. Germline values: CDR1 SNHLY, CDR2 FYNNEI. This clone was observed a few times.

This chain uses TRBV2 with TRBJ1-2; D unresolved. The sequenced material came from central memory CD4+ T cells from blood. The receptor comes from a woman aged 18 to 35 in good health. The CDR3 DNA is TGTGCCAGCAGGTTGGGCCGAGCTAACTATGGCTACACCTTC. Its translation is CASRLGRANYGYTF.